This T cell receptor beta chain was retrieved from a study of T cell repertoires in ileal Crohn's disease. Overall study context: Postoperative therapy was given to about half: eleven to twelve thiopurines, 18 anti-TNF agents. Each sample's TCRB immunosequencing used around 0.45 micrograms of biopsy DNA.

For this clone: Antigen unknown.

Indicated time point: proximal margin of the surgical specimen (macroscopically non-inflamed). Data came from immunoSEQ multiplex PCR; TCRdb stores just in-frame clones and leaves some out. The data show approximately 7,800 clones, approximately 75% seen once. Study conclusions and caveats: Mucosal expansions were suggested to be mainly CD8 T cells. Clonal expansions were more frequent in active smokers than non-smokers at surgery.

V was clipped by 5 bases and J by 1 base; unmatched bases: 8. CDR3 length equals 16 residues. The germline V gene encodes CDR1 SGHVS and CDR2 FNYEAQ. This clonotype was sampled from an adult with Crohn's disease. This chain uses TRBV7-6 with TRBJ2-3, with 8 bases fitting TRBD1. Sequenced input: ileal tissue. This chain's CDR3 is CASSPQQGEGTDTQYF. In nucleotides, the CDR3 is TGTGCCAGCAGCCCCCAACAGGGGGAAGGCACAGATACGCAGTATTTT.